This T cell receptor (beta chain) stems from a study of spatial heterogeneity in lung cancer. Study at large: In the raw reads, each unique TCR and UMI combination was present more than ten times on average. Study-wide results and caveats: The appearance of ubiquitous expanded tumor TCRs in blood was greater at resection than follow-up.

About this clonotype: Its matching antigen is unknown.

Each CDR3 protein is one row after TCRdb ran MiXCR on the 5' RACE reads. Of 60,000 or so distinct CDR3 sequences listed, about 6.6% are singletons. V shed 8 bases, J shed 3 bases, and the junction held 12 bases outside the gene matches. CDR3 length equals 15 residues. The germline V gene encodes CDR1 LGHDT and CDR2 YNNKEL (reference sequence). The time point here: sample taken at primary tumor resection. Whole RNA came from tumor, nontumor lung or frozen PBMC and was sequenced without being sorted. This TCR was sampled from a female donor with early-stage non-small cell lung cancer. The chain is built from TRBV3-1 and TRBJ1-1, with 7 bases that match TRBD1. The sequencing here drew on PBMCs, taken at surgery. The CDR3 DNA sequence: TGTGCCAGCGGACGAAAAGGGGGCGCGGACACTGAAGCTTTCTTT. It specifies CASGRKGGADTEAFF.